Below, 26 T cell receptor beta chains from the same sample are listed, as sequenced in a study of cytomegalovirus exposure and HLA in healthy donors. PCR primers comprised 60 Vbeta and 13 Jbeta primers. Sequencing was performed with immunoSEQ multiplex PCR; in TCRdb, only in-frame clones are kept and a portion is missing. Seen here are under 200,000 clones, 80% observed once, and the top ten hold 1%. Sequencing was performed on PBMCs. The receptors were gathered from a woman aged 45-65 years in good health and CMV-seropositive.

In this sample, this clone turned up once. CDR3 DNA sequence: TGTGCCAGCAGTTTAGAGGGAGGCTATGGCTACACCTTC. Protein: CASSLEGGYGYTF. The V gene is TRBV28, the J gene TRBJ1-2; D is undetermined. V was cut by 2 bases and J by 4 bases, with 8 bases left in between. Germline CDR1 MDHEN, CDR2 SYDVKM. The CDR3 is 13 residues long.

This clone is a singleton in its sample. For the CDR3, the DNA is TGTGCCAGCAGCGCGAGCGGGACTAACACCGGGGAGCTGTTTTTT. It codes for CASSASGTNTGELFF. This rearrangement joins TRBV5-4 to TRBJ2-2, with 7 bases fitting TRBD2. The CDR3 has 15 residues. V shed 4 bases and J 2 bases; nucleotides not matched to a gene: 5. CDR1 and CDR2 from the germline V gene are SGHNT and YYREEE (reference sequence).

This clone was detected only once. One junction end does not reproduce the germline sequence, and a read error may be involved. The chain recombines TRBV7-9 with TRBJ1-4, with D uncertain. Germline values: CDR1 SEHNR, CDR2 FQNEAQ (reference sequence). The CDR3 sequence is 15 residues long. DNA of the CDR3: TGTTCCAGCAGCTTAACGGTACCAACTAATGAAAAACTGTTTTTT. It translates to CSSSLTVPTNEKLFF.

This chain links TRBV6-5 with TRBJ1-6, with 7 bases fitting TRBD1. The CDR3 runs 14 residues. Germline V gene sequence: CDR1 MNHEY, CDR2 SVGAGI. J was trimmed by 9 bases and V by 0 bases; bases with no gene match: 2. The CDR3 DNA reads TGTGCCAGCAGTTACTCGACAGGGATTTCACCCCTCCACTTT. Its protein product is CASSYSTGISPLHF.

This chain connects TRBV7-9 to TRBJ2-5; tentative D call: TRBD2 (5 bases). CDR1 SEHNR and CDR2 FQNEAQ come from the germline V gene (reference sequence). The CDR3 is 13 amino acids. V lost 0 bases to trimming and J lost 5 bases, with 7 bases between them. CDR3 nucleotides: TGTGCCAGCAGCTTAGCGGGAGCCGAGACCCAGTACTTC. Protein: CASSLAGAETQYF.

This chain uses TRBV18 with TRBJ1-3; D ambiguous. Between the trimmed V and J ends, which lost 6 bases and 2 bases, there was a span of 17 bases. The CDR3 is made up of 16 amino acids. Germline CDR1 reads KGHSH; CDR2 reads LQKENI. The chain's CDR3 is CASSPSWSVAGNTIYF. Here the CDR3 DNA reads TGTGCCAGCTCCCCATCGTGGTCGGTAGCTGGAAACACCATATATTTT.

The chain recombines TRBV28 with TRBJ2-7, with 8 bases lining up with TRBD2. The CDR3 is made up of 13 amino acids. CDR1 and CDR2 (germline): MDHEN, SYDVKM. The junction had 1 base not matched to a gene; V was cut back by 2 bases and J by 4 bases. CDR3 residues: CASSLGGGYEQYF. CDR3 DNA: TGTGCCAGCAGTTTAGGCGGGGGGTACGAGCAGTACTTC.

V gene TRBV4-3 combines with J gene TRBJ1-2; 7 bases line up with TRBD1. The CDR3 is 15 residues long. Per the germline V gene, CDR1 is LGHNA and CDR2 is YSLEER. With 1 base clipped from V and 7 bases from J, the junction kept 9 bases outside the gene matches. For the CDR3, the DNA is TGCGCCAGCAGCCAAGCTGAGGGGGCAAGGGGTGGCTACACCTTC. Protein sequence: CASSQAEGARGGYTF.

The chain carries TRBV7-3 and TRBJ2-1; 9 nucleotides match TRBD1. The CDR3 sequence is 16 residues long. V lost 5 bases to trimming and J lost 7 bases; unmatched junction nucleotides: 12. CDR1 is SGHTA and CDR2 is FQGTGA in the germline V gene. The CDR3 protein is CASSTGTGTGMNEQFF. In DNA, the CDR3 is TGTGCCAGCAGCACCGGGACCGGGACAGGGATGAATGAGCAGTTCTTC.

The V and J genes are TRBV18 and TRBJ2-1, with 16 bases aligning to TRBD2. The germline gives CDR1 KGHSH, CDR2 LQKENI. This CDR3 is built from 23 residues. V was clipped by 5 bases and J by 0 bases; unmatched bases: 19. The CDR3 is CASSYHRPGTSGRALGSYNEQFF. Written as DNA, the CDR3 is TGTGCCAGCTCATACCATCGACCCGGGACTAGCGGGAGGGCTTTGGGCTCCTACAATGAGCAGTTCTTC. Looking up the rest from reference TRBV18 and TRBJ2-1 gives the full variable domain: NAGVMQNPRHLVRRRGQEARLRCSPMKGHSHVYWYRQLPEEGLKFMVYLQKENIIDESGMPKERFSAEFPKEGPSILRIQQVVRGDSAAYFCASSYHRPGTSGRALGSYNEQFFGPGTRLTVL.

This clone was recorded only once. This rearrangement joins TRBV7-2 to TRBJ2-7; the D is unclear. Germline values: CDR1 SGHTA, CDR2 FQGNSA. CDR3 length: 12 amino acids. The V gene lost 4 bases and the J gene lost 0 bases, with 4 bases spanning the gap. In DNA, the CDR3 is TGTGCCAGCAGCTCTAGCTCCTACGAGCAGTACTTC. Amino acid sequence: CASSSSSYEQYF.

V is TRBV5-1 and J is TRBJ1-1, with 8 nucleotides matching TRBD1. Germline V gives CDR1 SGHRS, CDR2 YFSETQ. V trimming: 6 bases; J trimming: 1 base; junction bases outside the gene matches: 8. The CDR3 is 15 residues long. The CDR3 region is CASTQGAPPNTEAFF. DNA for the CDR3: TGCGCCAGCACCCAGGGGGCTCCCCCGAACACTGAAGCTTTCTTT.

This clone appeared once. V is TRBV4-1 and J is TRBJ1-4; TRBD1 agrees at 7 bases. Trimming removed 1 base from V and 4 bases from J; junction bases left unmatched: 9. The CDR3 extends over 17 amino acids. Looked up from germline, CDR1 is MGHRA and CDR2 is YSYEKL. Written as DNA, the CDR3 is TGCGCCAGCAGCCAAGGGCCCGGGACAGCTTTTAATGAAAAACTGTTTTTT. It translates to CASSQGPGTAFNEKLFF.

The V and J genes are TRBV5-1 and TRBJ2-3; possibly TRBD1 for D (8 bases). Germline V gene sequence: CDR1 SGHRS, CDR2 YFSETQ. The CDR3 is made up of 17 amino acids. V lost 4 bases and J 4 bases, leaving 22 bases between the germline ends. The CDR3, as DNA: TGCGCCAGCAGCCCCTTCAGACAGGGGAGGGTGTCAGATACGCAGTATTTT. This translates into CASSPFRQGRVSDTQYF. The complete variable domain, with remaining parts taken from reference TRBV5-1 and TRBJ2-3, reads KAGVTQTPRYLIKTRGQQVTLSCSPISGHRSVSWYQQTPGQGLQFLFEYFSETQRNKGNFPGRFSGRQFSNSRSEMNVSTLELGDSALYLCASSPFRQGRVSDTQYFGPGTRLTVL.

The chain recombines TRBV28 with TRBJ2-1, with 8 bases fitting TRBD1. The germline V gene encodes CDR1 MDHEN and CDR2 SYDVKM. CDR3 length equals 14 residues. Trimming at V came to 3 bases and at J to 6 bases, leaving 4 bases not matched to a gene. The DNA of the CDR3 is TGTGCCAGCAGTTTGGACAGGGTGTTCAATGAGCAGTTCTTC. Amino acids: CASSLDRVFNEQFF.

The V and J genes are TRBV28 and TRBJ2-5, with D perhaps TRBD2 (7 bases). V lost 10 bases and J lost 5, with 17 bases in between. The V gene's germline CDR1 is MDHEN and CDR2 SYDVKM. The CDR3 contains 13 residues. The CDR3 nucleotides are TGTGCCACCTCCCGCGGGGGCCAGGAGACCCAGTACTTC. Translation: CATSRGGQETQYF.

The V call is TRBV5-1, the J call TRBJ2-7; TRBD2 matches 10 bases. V lost 4 bases, J lost 5 bases, and 9 bases stayed unmatched. CDR1 is SGHRS and CDR2 is YFSETQ in the germline V gene. This CDR3 has 15 residues. The CDR3 spells CASSIGGTSVDEQYF. The CDR3, as DNA: TGCGCCAGCAGCATTGGTGGGACTAGCGTCGACGAGCAGTACTTC.

The genes are TRBV6-6 and TRBJ2-7; 9 bases fit TRBD1. CDR3 size: 16 residues. Germline V gene lookup returns CDR1 MNHNY and CDR2 SVGAGI (reference sequence). V was pared by 6 bases and J by 0 bases, with 9 bases of the junction left unmatched. The chain's CDR3 is CASRGVGTGHSYEQYF. Written as DNA, the CDR3 is TGTGCCAGCAGAGGGGTAGGGACAGGGCACTCCTACGAGCAGTACTTC.

This chain joins TRBV4-2 and TRBJ2-1, with D unresolved. V dropped 4 bases and J dropped 8 bases, with 9 bases sitting between them. This CDR3 is 12 amino acids long. Looked up from germline, CDR1 is LGHNA and CDR2 is YNFKEQ. The CDR3 sequence: CASSPTRDEQFF. CDR3 nucleotide sequence: TGTGCCAGCAGCCCCACCCGGGATGAGCAGTTCTTC.

The chain is built from TRBV19 and TRBJ2-5; 8 positions agree with TRBD1. Germline loops: CDR1 LNHDA, CDR2 SQIVND (reference sequence). Losses at the gene ends were 5 bases for V and 1 base for J; bases not matched to a gene: 6. The CDR3 is 15 residues long. CDR3 region: CASSVTGGGQETQYF. Here the CDR3 DNA reads TGTGCCAGTAGTGTCACAGGGGGAGGCCAAGAGACCCAGTACTTC.

V and J are TRBV28 and TRBJ1-1; D may be TRBD1 (6 bases). The germline CDR1 and CDR2 sequences are MDHEN and SYDVKM. The CDR3 length is 11 residues. The V gene lost 2 bases and the J gene lost 9 bases, with 7 bases spanning the gap. The CDR3 DNA follows: TGTGCCAGCAGTTTACAGGGGAAAGCTTTCTTT. It specifies CASSLQGKAFF.

The V and J genes are TRBV19 and TRBJ2-7; the match to TRBD1 covers 10 bases. Trimming at V came to 10 bases and at J to 2 bases, leaving 8 bases not matched to a gene. Looked up from germline, CDR1 is LNHDA and CDR2 is SQIVND (reference sequence). The CDR3 has 14 residues. In DNA form, the CDR3 reads TGTGCCACCCACGACAGGGGGCCAACCTACGAGCAGTACTTC. It yields the protein CATHDRGPTYEQYF.

About this clone: One junction end disagrees with the germline gene, perhaps due to a read error. The V gene is TRBV7-8, the J gene TRBJ2-7; 11 bases map to TRBD2. The CDR3 runs to 16 residues. Germline lookup yields CDR1 SGHVS and CDR2 FQNEAQ. CDR3 loop: CASSQGLADSSYEQYF. The CDR3 DNA sequence: TGCGCCAGCAGCCAGGGACTAGCGGATAGCTCCTACGAGCAGTACTTC.

This chain uses TRBV7-3 with TRBJ1-1, with 8 positions matching TRBD1. The ends lost 3 bases at V and 7 bases at J; junction bases unmatched: 4. Germline assignment: CDR1 SGHTA and CDR2 FQGTGA. The CDR3 has 13 residues. CDR3 sequence (DNA): TGTGCCAGCAGCTTCAGGGGGCCAGGTGAAGCTTTCTTT. It yields the protein CASSFRGPGEAFF.

The rearrangement links TRBV28 to TRBJ1-2; TRBD1 is a possible D gene (6 bases). Per the germline V gene, CDR1 is MDHEN and CDR2 is SYDVKM. V lost 6 bases, J lost 4 bases, and 21 bases lay in between. The CDR3 spans 16 residues. The CDR3 coding sequence is TGTGCCAGCAGGATGGAAAGCGGGACATTTCTCTATGGCTACACCTTC. Amino acid sequence: CASRMESGTFLYGYTF.

DNA for the CDR3: TGTGCCAGCAGTCTGAGACGGGGGGAGAGCTACGAGCAGTACTTC. Its translation is CASSLRRGESYEQYF. The V gene is TRBV27, the J gene TRBJ2-7; 7 bases fit TRBD2. The germline CDR1 and CDR2 sequences are MNHEY and SMNVEV (reference sequence). This CDR3 is 15 amino acids long. J gave up 3 bases and V 5 bases, and 10 bases lay outside the gene matches.